A selection of T cell receptor beta chains follows, all from one sample in a study of regulatory T cells in long-lasting Graves disease. MiXCR, run by TCRdb on the multiplex PCR reads, gives a single entry per CDR3 protein. The table includes roughly 530,000 distinct CDR3 sequences, about 16% detected once. This sample also appeared in a second study, on T cells in Graves' hyperthyroidism and ophthalmopathy.

Sequencing used peripheral blood mononuclear cells (PBMCs), obtained at new diagnosis, from a patient treated with antithyroid drugs. These TCRs come from a woman aged 35-60 years with Graves disease. The CDR3 runs from the conserved cysteine through the conserved F or W. D genes are given only for firm matches. Size tells how often a clone was seen (once, few, many) or the class of an expanded clone, and some rows leave it out.

J gene: TRBJ2-5; D gene: -; V gene: TRBV12-3/TRBV12-4; clone size: many; CDR3 DNA: TGTGCCAGCAGCATACCCCAAGAGACCCAGTACTTC; CDR3 protein: CASSIPQETQYF
J gene: TRBJ2-1; D gene: -; V gene: TRBV6-2/TRBV6-3; clone size: few; CDR3 DNA: TGTGCCAGCAGTTACCTCGGGTTCCTACCGAGACAGATAGACAATGAGCAGTTCTTC; CDR3 protein: CASSYLGFLPRQIDNEQFF
J gene: TRBJ2-1; D gene: -; V gene: TRBV2; clone size: many; CDR3 DNA: TGTGCCACACATAATCCCCTACCCGGGACCAGCTCCTACAATGAGCAGTTCTTC; CDR3 protein: CATHNPLPGTSSYNEQFF
J gene: TRBJ2-1; D gene: TRBD2; V gene: TRBV2; clone size: many; CDR3 DNA: TGTGCCAGCAGAGCCCTAGCGGGGGGATGGAACAATGAGCAGTTCTTC; CDR3 protein: CASRALAGGWNNEQFF
J gene: TRBJ1-1; D gene: -; V gene: TRBV20-1; clone size: many; CDR3 DNA: TGCAGTGCTAGGAAGGGGGGCCGGGAAACTGAAGCTTTCTTT; CDR3 protein: CSARKGGRETEAFF
J gene: TRBJ2-2; D gene: -; V gene: TRBV30; clone size: many; CDR3 DNA: TGTGCCCAACCTGCCACCCCCACCGGGGAGCTGTTTTTT; CDR3 protein: CAQPATPTGELFF
J gene: TRBJ1-1; D gene: -; V gene: TRBV30; clone size: many; CDR3 DNA: TGTGCCTGGAGTGGCCTTTGGGCGACTGAAGCTTTCTTT; CDR3 protein: CAWSGLWATEAFF
J gene: TRBJ2-7; D gene: -; V gene: TRBV12-5; clone size: many; CDR3 DNA: TGTGCTAGTGGTTTCGACATCTACGAGCAGTACTTC; CDR3 protein: CASGFDIYEQYF
J gene: TRBJ1-2; D gene: -; V gene: TRBV28; clone size: many; CDR3 DNA: TGTGCCAGCAGTTTTACAGGTTATGGCTACACCTTC; CDR3 protein: CASSFTGYGYTF
J gene: TRBJ1-2; D gene: TRBD1; V gene: TRBV19; clone size: few; CDR3 DNA: TGTGCCAGTAGTATAAACCCCGGGACAGGGAGTTCTGTTGGCTACACCTTC; CDR3 protein: CASSINPGTGSSVGYTF
J gene: TRBJ1-5; D gene: -; V gene: TRBV6-1; clone size: few; CDR3 DNA: TGTGCCAGCAGTAATAGATCGGGGCCCGCTCGCGGCAATCAGCCCCAGCATTTT; CDR3 protein: CASSNRSGPARGNQPQHF
J gene: TRBJ2-7; D gene: TRBD1; V gene: TRBV6-5; clone size: many; CDR3 DNA: TGTGCCAGCAGTTACTACAGGGGGCACTACGAGCAGTACTTC; CDR3 protein: CASSYYRGHYEQYF
J gene: TRBJ2-5; D gene: TRBD1; V gene: TRBV3-1; clone size: many; CDR3 DNA: TGTGCCAGCAGCCAAACAGGGGGCGTGGAGACCCAGTACTTC; CDR3 protein: CASSQTGGVETQYF
J gene: TRBJ1-5; D gene: TRBD1; V gene: TRBV20-1; clone size: -; CDR3 DNA: TGCAGTGCCTCGACAGGGGGCGAAATTAACCCCCAGCATTTT; CDR3 protein: CSASTGGEINPQHF
J gene: TRBJ2-1; D gene: TRBD2; V gene: TRBV3-1; clone size: few; CDR3 DNA: TGTGCCAGCAGTCGGGGTAGCGGGGGGGCCTGGGTCTATGAGCAGTTCTTC; CDR3 protein: CASSRGSGGAWVYEQFF
J gene: TRBJ2-1; D gene: TRBD1; V gene: TRBV14; clone size: few; CDR3 DNA: TGTGCCAGCAGCACCCGGGACAGGGTGGGCAATGAGCAGTTCTTC; CDR3 protein: CASSTRDRVGNEQFF
J gene: TRBJ1-6; D gene: -; V gene: TRBV14; clone size: many; CDR3 DNA: TGTGCCAGCAGCCAAGATCGGCAGGGGAAATATAATTCACCCCTCCACTTT; CDR3 protein: CASSQDRQGKYNSPLHF
J gene: TRBJ2-6; D gene: TRBD1; V gene: TRBV30; clone size: -; CDR3 DNA: TGTGCCTGGCTAATCGACAGGGGACGGGGTTCTGGGGCCAACGTCCTGACTTTC; CDR3 protein: CAWLIDRGRGSGANVLTF
J gene: TRBJ2-3; D gene: TRBD2; V gene: TRBV5-1; clone size: many; CDR3 DNA: TGCGCCAGCAGCTTAGGGGCGGGAGCAGATACGCAGTATTTT; CDR3 protein: CASSLGAGADTQYF
J gene: TRBJ1-2; D gene: -; V gene: TRBV29-1; clone size: few; CDR3 DNA: TGCAGCGTTGGTCCAGCCTCTAACTATGGCTACACCTTC; CDR3 protein: CSVGPASNYGYTF
J gene: TRBJ1-1; D gene: -; V gene: TRBV15; clone size: many; CDR3 DNA: TGTGCCACCAGCAGACCCCTGGGGGGGGACACTGAAGCTTTCTTT; CDR3 protein: CATSRPLGGDTEAFF
J gene: TRBJ1-5; D gene: -; V gene: TRBV6-5; clone size: many; CDR3 DNA: TGTGCCAGCAGTTCCGCAACCCGGGACATTAATCAGCCCCAGCATTTT; CDR3 protein: CASSSATRDINQPQHF
J gene: TRBJ1-6; D gene: -; V gene: TRBV3-1; clone size: few; CDR3 DNA: TGTGCCAGCAGCCAAGATCTGGGTGCGCCCCTCCACTTT; CDR3 protein: CASSQDLGAPLHF
J gene: TRBJ1-1; D gene: -; V gene: TRBV28; clone size: many; CDR3 DNA: TGTGCCAGCAGTCTGGGACCGGTATCCCGCAACACTGAAGCTTTCTTT; CDR3 protein: CASSLGPVSRNTEAFF
J gene: TRBJ2-5; D gene: TRBD1; V gene: TRBV2; clone size: many; CDR3 DNA: TGTGCCAGCAGACCTGACAGGGTGGAGACCCAGTACTTC; CDR3 protein: CASRPDRVETQYF